Below are 15 T cell receptor beta chains sequenced from a single sample in a study of blood T cell repertoires in COVID-19. The repertoire was sequenced with immunoSEQ multiplex PCR; TCRdb's copy has only in-frame clones and lacks some. In the table there are some 370,000 clones, more than 70% of which are singletons. Sequencing input: peripheral blood. These receptors all stem from a man in his forties with acute or convalescent COVID-19.

This clone was seen a few times. The chain is built from TRBV7-8 and TRBJ2-2; D not resolved. This CDR3 has 17 amino acids. Germline V gives CDR1 SGHVS, CDR2 FQNEAQ. The V end lost 7 bases, the J end lost 0 bases, and 18 bases lay between the germline ends. DNA for the CDR3: TGTGCCAGCAAGGAAACTGCAGGTTTCGCGAACACCGGGGAGCTGTTTTTT. As protein: CASKETAGFANTGELFF.

The rearrangement links TRBV12-3 or TRBV12-4 to TRBJ2-1, with unresolved D. V was cut by 8 bases and J by 5 bases, with 13 bases left in between. The CDR3 contains 13 residues. CDR3 region: CASRQTLDNEQFF. The CDR3 coding sequence is TGTGCCAGCCGACAAACACTCGACAATGAGCAGTTCTTC.

Regarding this clone: An end of the junction differs from the germline gene, which may be a read error. This chain uses TRBV13 with TRBJ2-7, with a possible D match to TRBD1 (5 bases). This CDR3 spans 12 amino acids. Germline V gene data show CDR1 as PRHDT and CDR2 as FYEKMQ (reference sequence). The chain's CDR3 is CASSLAGLEQYF. The CDR3 DNA reads as TGTGCCAGCAGCTTAGCAGGGCTCGAGCAGTACTTT.

The chain uses TRBV27 and TRBJ1-1, with TRBD1 as a possible D gene (5 bases). Germline CDR1 is MNHEY and CDR2 is SMNVEV (reference sequence). V lost 4 bases and J 1 base, leaving 7 bases between the germline ends. The CDR3 is 13 amino acids. This CDR3 is CASSSDRNTEAFF. CDR3 DNA: TGTGCCAGCAGTTCTGACAGGAACACTGAAGCTTTCTTT.

This clone was counted many times. The chain has TRBV4-2 and TRBJ2-1, with 13 bases lining up with TRBD2. The junction had 7 bases not matched to a gene; V was cut back by 3 bases and J by 8 bases. The CDR3 loop spans 16 amino acids. Germline CDR1 is LGHNA and CDR2 is YNFKEQ. CDR3 DNA sequence: TGTGCCAGCAGCCATGCCGGGACTAGCGGGAATTATGAGCAGTTCTTC. Amino acids: CASSHAGTSGNYEQFF.

The sample holds one count of this clone. The gene calls are TRBV28 and TRBJ1-6; D is possibly TRBD1 (5 bases). CDR3 length equals 18 residues. The ends were cut back, 5 bases at V and 8 bases at J, with 25 bases in the middle. Germline CDR1 is MDHEN and CDR2 is SYDVKM. Here the CDR3 reads CASSRPWGIPRGDSPLHF. Here the CDR3 DNA reads TGTGCCAGCAGTCGCCCCTGGGGTATCCCCCGGGGGGATTCACCCCTCCACTTT.

A few counts support this clone. The chain carries TRBV7-2 and TRBJ1-2, with D uncertain. V was trimmed by 0 bases and J by 1 base, leaving 9 bases between them. The CDR3 sequence is 15 residues long. Germline-derived CDR1 and CDR2 are SGHTA and FQGNSA. CDR3 coding DNA: TGTGCCAGCAGCTTAGCGATAGCTTTTAACTATGGCTACACCTTC. It yields the protein CASSLAIAFNYGYTF.

The rearrangement joins TRBV4-1 to TRBJ2-1; D perhaps matches TRBD2 (5 bases). Germline CDR1 MGHRA, CDR2 YSYEKL. The CDR3 contains 13 residues. The germline V and J ends were trimmed by 3 bases and 8 bases, with 11 bases remaining between them. The CDR3 DNA reads as TGCGCCAGCAGCCACCAGGTCGGGGATGAGCAGTTCTTC. Residues: CASSHQVGDEQFF.

The chain recombines TRBV2 with TRBJ1-2, with a possible D match to TRBD1 (6 bases). The V end lost 4 bases, the J end lost 6 bases, and 12 bases lay between the germline ends. This CDR3 contains 13 residues. The germline gives CDR1 SNHLY, CDR2 FYNNEI. This CDR3 is CASSGTSGDGYTF. CDR3 coding DNA: TGTGCCAGCAGTGGGACCTCAGGGGATGGCTACACCTTC.

With respect to this clone: One end of the junction varies from germline; a read error may be responsible. Other DNA sequences in the sample encode the same CDR3. The chain is built from TRBV5-1 and TRBJ2-3; D possibly corresponds to TRBD2 (6 bases). The CDR3 covers 17 residues. Germline-derived CDR1 and CDR2 are SGHRS and YFSETQ. The CDR3 protein is CASSLAVIAGSTDTQYF. As DNA, the CDR3 is TGCGCCAGTAGCTTGGCCGTGATCGCGGGGAGCACAGATACGCAGTATTTT.

The V call is TRBV4-1, the J call TRBJ1-3; no clear D. Germline V gives CDR1 MGHRA, CDR2 YSYEKL. This CDR3 comprises 16 residues. V was cut by 1 base and J by 1 base, with 11 bases left in between. The CDR3 loop is CASSQGQAISGNTIYF. For the CDR3, the DNA is TGCGCCAGCAGCCAAGGGCAGGCGATATCTGGAAACACCATATATTTT.

This chain joins TRBV11-3 and TRBJ2-7; TRBD1 agrees at 10 bases. Germline assignment: CDR1 SGHNT and CDR2 YENEEA. CDR3 length equals 20 residues. Germline trimming cut 0 bases from V and 4 bases from J; bases unmatched to any gene: 18. The CDR3 spells CASSLDRVTGGACGAYEQYF. DNA for the CDR3: TGTGCCAGCAGCTTAGATCGAGTGACAGGGGGCGCTTGTGGTGCGTACGAGCAGTACTTC.

The chain joins TRBV10-3 to TRBJ2-7; TRBD2 aligns across 7 bases. This CDR3 comprises 16 residues. The J segment lost 4 bases and the V segment lost 6 bases, leaving 15 bases of the junction unmatched. Germline CDR1 is ENHRY and CDR2 is SYGVKD. Here the CDR3 DNA reads TGTGCCATCAGCGGGGGGAGGAGGGAGACGGATTACGAGCAGTACTTC. Translated: CAISGGRRETDYEQYF.

The chain joins TRBV9 to TRBJ2-5, with a weak D call TRBD1 (5 bases). CDR1 SGDLS and CDR2 YYNGEE come from the germline V gene. Between the trimmed V and J ends, which lost 0 bases and 0 bases, there was a span of 9 bases. This CDR3 region has 15 residues. The CDR3 DNA follows: TGTGCCAGCAGCGTAGAGCAGGGATACCAAGAGACCCAGTACTTC. Encoded protein: CASSVEQGYQETQYF.

The chain combines TRBV13 with TRBJ1-2; TRBD1 is a possible D gene (6 bases). The CDR3 has 14 residues. The germline gives CDR1 PRHDT, CDR2 FYEKMQ (reference sequence). V lost 2 bases and J lost 4, with 11 bases in between. For the CDR3, the DNA is TGTGCCAGCAGCTTACCCGACAGGCCCTATGGCTACACCTTC. It specifies CASSLPDRPYGYTF.